The 3 T cell receptor beta chains in this list originate from one sample, sequenced in a study of blood T cell repertoires in COVID-19. Repertoires were generated with immunoSEQ multiplex PCR, while TCRdb's copy carries only in-frame clones and drops some. Of 350,000 to 450,000 clones listed, about 89% are singletons. Sequencing input: PBMCs or T cells enriched from blood (not recorded which). The receptors come from a middle-aged woman who had been exposed to COVID-19.

J is TRBJ2-1 and V is TRBV15, with 8 positions matching TRBD1. The CDR3 has 14 residues. The J segment lost 9 bases and the V segment lost 2 bases, leaving 6 bases of the junction unmatched. CDR1 and CDR2 from the germline V gene are LNHNV and YYDKDF (reference sequence). The CDR3 is CATSRHGQGSEQFF. The CDR3 DNA sequence: TGTGCCACCAGCAGACACGGACAGGGCAGTGAGCAGTTCTTC.

The rearrangement uses TRBV14 and TRBJ1-2; TRBD1 matches at 7 bases. Germline trimming cut 4 bases from V and 6 bases from J; bases unmatched to any gene: 2. Germline assignment: CDR1 SGHDN and CDR2 FVKESK. This CDR3 contains 12 residues. As DNA, the CDR3 is TGTGCCAGCAGCCCGACAGGGAATGGCTACACCTTC. Translated, it gives CASSPTGNGYTF.

This clone was counted a single time. The V and J genes are TRBV16 and TRBJ1-5; D is uncertain. The CDR3 loop spans 14 amino acids. With 4 bases removed from V and 0 bases from J, the gap between germline ends came to 7 bases. Germline V gives CDR1 KGHSY, CDR2 FQNENV. The CDR3 nucleotides read TGTGCCAGCAGCCTACAGAGTAGCAATCAGCCCCAGCATTTT. Its protein product is CASSLQSSNQPQHF.